This T cell receptor beta chain emerged from a study of regulatory T cells in long-lasting Graves disease. Researchers made TCR beta libraries by using iRepertoire HTBI primers and running Arm-PCR on CDR3 regions. TCRdb used MiXCR to reprocess the multiplex PCR reads, holding one entry per CDR3 protein. The data hold roughly 420,000 distinct CDR3 sequences, with roughly 15% observed a single time. This clonotype was recorded at least ten times. Antigen specificity is unknown. Regarding the study as a whole: Peripheral blood, not thyroid tissue, was the sole material studied.

Time point meaning: newly diagnosed GD, antithyroid drugs for less than 3 months. Making the TCR library involved RNA that had been extracted from PBMCs. The V end was cut by 2 bases, the J end by 4 bases, with 11 bases between. Per the germline V gene, CDR1 is MDHEN and CDR2 is SYDVKM. The CDR3 is 14 residues long. This sample also appeared in a second study, on T cells in Graves' hyperthyroidism and ophthalmopathy. That investigation notes: A lack of ophthalmopathy progression within 18 months defined stable Graves' hyperthyroidism. Ophthalmopathy and stable hyperthyroidism were told apart by a 13 V-J model.

The chain carries TRBV28 and TRBJ1-1, with D perhaps TRBD1 (5 bases). The starting material was peripheral blood mononuclear cells (PBMCs), obtained at new diagnosis, from a patient treated with antithyroid drugs. This TCR was recovered from a woman between 50 and 59 years old with Graves disease. The CDR3 DNA reads as TGTGCCAGCAGTTTAAGCAGGGAAATCACTGAAGCTTTCTTT. Its translation: CASSLSREITEAFF. Full variable domain (rest looked up from reference TRBV28 and TRBJ1-1): DVKVTQSSRYLVKRTGEKVFLECVQDMDHENMFWYRQDPGLGLRLIYFSYDVKMKEKGDIPEGYSVSREKKERFSLILESASTNQTSMYLCASSLSREITEAFFGQGTRLTVV.